These 32 T cell receptor beta chains came from one sample sequenced in a study of a mutant IDH1 vaccine in newly diagnosed glioma. No antigens are known for them. Time point defined: week 47, end of study. Vaccination used 300 ug of mutant IDH1 20-mer peptide per dose, with topical imiquimod. The data were produced by immunoSEQ multiplex PCR, yet TCRdb's version contains in-frame clones alone and is incomplete. The table lists 25,000 to 40,000 clones, over 85% of them singletons, with about 2.2% in the top ten. The sample was PBMCs, taken from a glioma patient whose treatment included an IDH1 peptide vaccine. These receptor sequences come from a man aged 40-50 years with glioma.

This clone was counted between two and nine times. The rearrangement links TRBV27 to TRBJ1-4, with a weak D call TRBD1 (6 bases). The CDR3 length is 16 residues. V lost 6 bases to trimming and J lost 4 bases, with 18 bases between them. Germline loops: CDR1 MNHEY, CDR2 SMNVEV (reference sequence). The CDR3 region is CASRPPSGADNEKLFF. CDR3 nucleotide sequence: TGTGCCAGCAGGCCCCCCTCAGGGGCGGATAATGAAAAACTGTTTTTT.

The chain employs TRBV7-2 and TRBJ2-1; D gene ambiguous. The CDR3 sequence is 14 residues long. Germline V gene lookup returns CDR1 SGHTA and CDR2 FQGNSA. V was pared by 3 bases and J by 8 bases, with 14 bases between. The DNA for the CDR3 is TGTGCCAGCAGCTTGCCGGGCGTTCCCCATGAGCAGTTCTTC. Its protein product is CASSLPGVPHEQFF.

The rearrangement joins TRBV29-1 to TRBJ2-1, with 13 nucleotides matching TRBD2. The trim removed 6 bases at V and 5 bases at J, leaving 4 bases unmatched. The length of the CDR3 is 14 residues. Germline loops: CDR1 SQVTM, CDR2 ANQGSEA. The CDR3 sequence: CSVRTSGGHNEQFF. CDR3 nucleotides: TGCAGCGTGCGGACTAGCGGGGGCCACAATGAGCAGTTCTTC.

V and J are TRBV19 and TRBJ2-1; TRBD2 agrees at 11 bases. CDR1 LNHDA and CDR2 SQIVND come from the germline V gene (reference sequence). V shed 5 bases and J 6 bases; nucleotides not matched to a gene: 6. The CDR3 covers 15 residues. DNA of the CDR3: TGTGCCAGTAGTGTCACTAGCGGGAGCGCCAATGAGCAGTTCTTC. As protein: CASSVTSGSANEQFF.

The chain has TRBV28 and TRBJ1-5, with D uncertain. Germline V gene data show CDR1 as MDHEN and CDR2 as SYDVKM. The length of the CDR3 is 11 residues. V lost 3 bases to trimming and J lost 7 bases, with 4 bases between them. DNA of the CDR3: TGTGCCAGCAGTTTGGGACAGCCCCAGCATTTT. It yields the protein CASSLGQPQHF.

This sequence joins TRBV4-2 and TRBJ2-7; 12 positions match TRBD2. Germline V gene sequence: CDR1 LGHNA, CDR2 YNFKEQ. V shed 4 bases, J shed 6 bases, and the junction held 7 bases outside the gene matches. The CDR3 runs to 15 residues. CDR3 in DNA: TGTGCCAGCAGCCGTCGACTAGCGGGAGCACGCGAGCAGTACTTC. Residues: CASSRRLAGAREQYF.

This clone was counted a single time. V gene TRBV6-1 combines with J gene TRBJ2-3; D is ambiguous. The CDR3 extends over 14 amino acids. V lost 8 bases, J lost 0 bases, and 12 bases lay in between. Germline V lookup: CDR1 MNHNS, CDR2 SASEGT. The DNA of the CDR3 is TGTGCCAGCCAGCCCGCTACTAGCACAGATACGCAGTATTTT. As protein: CASQPATSTDTQYF.

This clone was detected only a few times. The chain has TRBV10-3 and TRBJ2-3; maybe TRBD1 (6 bases). The CDR3 length is 14 residues. Germline values: CDR1 ENHRY, CDR2 SYGVKD. Trimming stripped 10 bases from V and 0 bases from J, with 14 bases between. The CDR3 nucleotides read TGTGCCACCGGGGCAGGGGATAGCACAGATACGCAGTATTTT. This encodes CATGAGDSTDTQYF.

This chain uses TRBV2 with TRBJ2-5, with D perhaps being TRBD1 or TRBD2 (5 bases each). Trimming removed 5 bases from V and 6 bases from J, with 13 bases in between. Germline assignment: CDR1 SNHLY and CDR2 FYNNEI. The CDR3 consists of 13 residues. CDR3 region: CASSSARGQTQYF. CDR3 in DNA: TGTGCCAGCAGTTCCGCTCGGGGCCAGACCCAGTACTTC.

The chain uses TRBV19 and TRBJ1-2; TRBD1 matches at 8 bases. This CDR3 comprises 15 residues. Germline V gene sequence: CDR1 LNHDA, CDR2 SQIVND (reference sequence). Trimming cost V 5 bases and J 5 bases; bases outside gene matches: 10. The CDR3 DNA reads as TGTGCCAGTAGTGCCTGGACAGGGCGAGGGTATGGCTACACCTTC. Its translation: CASSAWTGRGYGYTF.

J is TRBJ1-5 and V is TRBV30, with TRBD1 as a possible D gene (5 bases). Germline CDR1 reads GTSNPN; CDR2 reads SVGIG (reference sequence). The length of the CDR3 is 14 residues. The V end was cut by 1 base, the J end by 6 bases, with 13 bases between. CDR3 amino acids: CAWSDPGRFQPQHF. The CDR3 coding sequence is TGTGCCTGGAGTGACCCAGGGAGGTTTCAGCCCCAGCATTTT.

This chain uses TRBV28 with TRBJ1-1, with TRBD1 matching 7 bases. The CDR3 runs 16 residues. CDR1 is MDHEN, CDR2 SYDVKM, per germline. Unmatched junction bases numbered 10, after V lost 0 bases and J lost 6 bases. CDR3 sequence reads: CASSLWTGSGVAEAFF. The CDR3 DNA follows: TGTGCCAGCAGTTTATGGACAGGGAGCGGAGTCGCTGAAGCTTTCTTT.

The chain joins TRBV7-2 to TRBJ1-4; D gene unclear. This CDR3 is built from 13 residues. Germline V gene lookup returns CDR1 SGHTA and CDR2 FQGNSA. V lost 3 bases to trimming and J lost 8 bases, with 10 bases between them. CDR3 sequence: CASSFSRVEKLFF. The CDR3 coding sequence is TGTGCCAGCAGCTTCTCGAGGGTAGAAAAACTGTTTTTT.

On this clone: The junction differs from germline at one of its ends, possibly a read error. The V and J genes are TRBV11-2 and TRBJ2-4; TRBD2 agrees at 8 bases. Per germline, CDR1 SGHAT and CDR2 FQNNGV. The CDR3 is 17 amino acids. CDR3 DNA sequence: TGTGCCAGCAGTTTAGCGGGGAGCAACCTAGCCAAAAACATTCAGTACTTC. It codes for CASSLAGSNLAKNIQYF. The full variable domain, completed using reference TRBV11-2 and TRBJ2-4, is EAGVAQSPRYKIIEKRQSVAFWCNPISGHATLYWYQQILGQGPKLLIQFQNNGVVDDSQLPKDRFSAERLKGVDSTLKIQPAKLEDSAVYLCASSLAGSNLAKNIQYFGAGTRLSVL.

This chain links TRBV29-1 with TRBJ2-3; no reliable D call. The CDR3 is 11 residues long. Trimming took off 5 bases at V and 6 bases at J, with 9 bases between the two ends. Germline V gene data show CDR1 as SQVTM and CDR2 as ANQGSEA. The CDR3 DNA reads as TGCAGCGTTCCTTCCGGGGATACGCAGTATTTT. Protein sequence: CSVPSGDTQYF.

The CDR3 nucleotides are TGTGCCAGCCCCCCCCCGTCAGGGGACAAGAAAAACAATCAGCCCCAGCATTTT. This translates into CASPPPSGDKKNNQPQHF. The chain uses TRBV11-2 and TRBJ1-5; D is possibly TRBD1 (6 bases). Germline assignment: CDR1 SGHAT and CDR2 FQNNGV. The CDR3 is 18 residues long. Trimming cost V 8 bases and J 3 bases, with 26 bases left between them.

This rearrangement joins TRBV5-6 to TRBJ2-3; D not certain. Germline assignment: CDR1 SGHDT and CDR2 YYEEEE. This CDR3 comprises 16 residues. Trimming removed 7 bases from V and 0 bases from J, with 18 bases in between. The CDR3 sequence: CASCQVGSVSTDTQYF. Written as DNA, the CDR3 is TGTGCCAGCTGCCAGGTGGGGTCGGTAAGCACAGATACGCAGTATTTT. Drawing the rest from reference TRBV5-6 and TRBJ2-3, the complete variable domain is DAGVTQSPTHLIKTRGQQVTLRCSPKSGHDTVSWYQQALGQGPQFIFQYYEEEERQRGNFPDRFSGHQFPNYSSELNVNALLLGDSALYLCASCQVGSVSTDTQYFGPGTRLTVL.

The chain couples TRBV18 to TRBJ2-5; a possible D gene is TRBD1 (6 bases). This CDR3 has 14 amino acids. Trimming removed 5 bases from V and 2 bases from J, with 12 bases in between. The germline V gene encodes CDR1 KGHSH and CDR2 LQKENI. The CDR3 DNA reads TGTGCCAGCTCAACCAGACAGGATCAAGAGACCCAGTACTTC. Translation: CASSTRQDQETQYF.

The rearrangement uses TRBV9 and TRBJ2-7; D is unresolved. Trimming took off 4 bases at V and 4 bases at J, with 15 bases between the two ends. The CDR3 extends over 14 amino acids. Germline CDR1 SGDLS, CDR2 YYNGEE. CDR3 protein: CASSPAGEYYEQYF. CDR3 DNA: TGTGCCAGCAGCCCGGCCGGTGAGTATTACGAGCAGTACTTC. Using reference TRBV9 and TRBJ2-7 for the parts outside the CDR3, the full variable domain is DSGVTQTPKHLITATGQRVTLRCSPRSGDLSVYWYQQSLDQGLQFLIQYYNGEERAKGNILERFSAQQFPDLHSELNLSSLELGDSALYFCASSPAGEYYEQYFGPGTRLTVT.

This clone was counted between two and nine times. The V call is TRBV29-1, the J call TRBJ2-1; TRBD2 matches at 13 bases. The CDR3 spans 15 residues. The germline CDR1 and CDR2 sequences are SQVTM and ANQGSEA. The ends lost 1 base at V and 5 bases at J; junction bases unmatched: 2. CDR3 nucleotides: TGCAGCGTTGAAGGAGGGACTAGCGGGGACAATGAGCAGTTCTTC. This encodes CSVEGGTSGDNEQFF.

V and J are TRBV5-5 and TRBJ2-3, with a weak D call TRBD1 (6 bases). CDR3 length: 14 amino acids. Germline assignment: CDR1 SGHKS and CDR2 YYEKEE (reference sequence). The ends were cut back, 4 bases at V and 1 base at J, with 10 bases in the middle. This CDR3 reads CASSPRTGTDTQYF. As DNA, the CDR3 is TGTGCCAGCAGCCCTAGGACAGGCACAGATACGCAGTATTTT.

The V call is TRBV6-5, the J call TRBJ1-3; possible D gene TRBD1, 6 bases. Trimming shortened V by 6 bases and J by 4 bases, and 16 bases separated the two germline ends. Germline V gene sequence: CDR1 MNHEY, CDR2 SVGAGI. This CDR3 has 15 amino acids. CDR3 in DNA: TGTGCCAGCAGGCCTGACAGGTGGCTGGGAAACACCATATATTTT. This translates into CASRPDRWLGNTIYF.

V and J are TRBV29-1 and TRBJ1-2, with 8 bases fitting TRBD1. Per germline, CDR1 SQVTM and CDR2 ANQGSEA. The trim removed 6 bases at V and 1 base at J, leaving 7 bases unmatched. The CDR3 runs 14 residues. The CDR3, as DNA: TGCAGCGTCGACCCACAGGGGGATAACTATGGCTACACCTTC. Its translation is CSVDPQGDNYGYTF.

In this sample, this clone turned up once. The V gene is TRBV4-2, the J gene TRBJ2-5; D is possibly TRBD2 (7 bases). The CDR3 has 15 amino acids. Trimming stripped 3 bases from V and 3 bases from J, with 14 bases between. The germline V gene encodes CDR1 LGHNA and CDR2 YNFKEQ. The CDR3 nucleotides read TGTGCCAGCAGCCATGGGGGGGGGCCCAAAGAGACCCAGTACTTC. Translation gives CASSHGGGPKETQYF.

The gene calls are TRBV27 and TRBJ2-5; 9 bases map to TRBD1. CDR3 length equals 16 residues. V gave up 0 bases and J gave up 5 bases; unmatched junction bases: 7. CDR1 is MNHEY and CDR2 is SMNVEV in the germline V gene (reference sequence). The CDR3 region has the DNA TGTGCCAGCAGTTTATCCCGTGGGACAGGGCCGGAGACCCAGTACTTC. Translation: CASSLSRGTGPETQYF.

The CDR3 DNA reads TGTGCCAGCTCACCACCTTCCCAACGCTCTGGAAACACCATATATTTT. It codes for CASSPPSQRSGNTIYF. The chain couples TRBV18 to TRBJ1-3, with D unclear. From germline, CDR1 is KGHSH and CDR2 LQKENI. The germline V and J ends were trimmed by 0 bases and 0 bases, with 9 bases remaining between them. The CDR3 loop spans 16 amino acids. Variable domain in full (rest from reference TRBV18 and TRBJ1-3): NAGVMQNPRHLVRRRGQEARLRCSPMKGHSHVYWYRQLPEEGLKFMVYLQKENIIDESGMPKERFSAEFPKEGPSILRIQQVVRGDSAAYFCASSPPSQRSGNTIYFGEGSWLTVV.

The chain links TRBV5-1 to TRBJ1-1; D unresolved. The CDR3 has 16 amino acids. The germline V and J ends were trimmed by 6 bases and 3 bases, with 21 bases remaining between them. Germline V gene data show CDR1 as SGHRS and CDR2 as YFSETQ. The CDR3 DNA follows: TGCGCCAGCACCCAAAACGGACCCAACGCTGACACTGAAGCTTTCTTT. Translated: CASTQNGPNADTEAFF.

The V call is TRBV5-1, the J call TRBJ2-5, with TRBD2 identical over 11 bases. CDR3 length equals 15 residues. Germline trimming cut 2 bases from V and 4 bases from J; bases unmatched to any gene: 4. CDR1 is SGHRS, CDR2 YFSETQ, per germline. This chain's CDR3 is CASSFTGLAGETQYF. Written as DNA, the CDR3 is TGCGCCAGCAGCTTCACCGGACTAGCGGGAGAGACCCAGTACTTC.

The genes are TRBV4-1 and TRBJ1-5; no firm D call. V was shortened by 4 bases and J by 1 base, with 8 bases between the two germline ends. The germline V gene has CDR1 MGHRA and CDR2 YSYEKL. The CDR3 consists of 14 residues. The CDR3 protein is CASSLKASNQPQHF. For the CDR3, the DNA is TGCGCCAGCAGCCTGAAGGCAAGCAATCAGCCCCAGCATTTT.

The J gene is TRBJ2-1, the V gene TRBV11-2; D unresolved. The CDR3 runs 10 residues. CDR1 SGHAT and CDR2 FQNNGV come from the germline V gene. V was cut by 6 bases and J by 5 bases, with 2 bases left in between. In DNA, the CDR3 is TGTGCCAGCAGGAACAATGAGCAGTTCTTC. Protein product: CASRNNEQFF.

This clone appeared a few times. This chain uses TRBV18 with TRBJ2-3; the D gene is possibly TRBD2 (5 bases). This CDR3 region has 16 residues. Germline V CDR1 and CDR2: KGHSH, LQKENI. V was clipped by 2 bases and J by 4 bases, with 16 bases between them. The CDR3 coding sequence is TGTGCCAGCTCACCAGAAGTGGATCCGCGGGCAGATACGCAGTATTTT. Amino acids: CASSPEVDPRADTQYF.

The chain employs TRBV9 and TRBJ1-1, with TRBD1 as a possible D gene (6 bases). The V end was cut by 0 bases, the J end by 3 bases, with 15 bases between. The CDR3 has 16 amino acids. CDR1 is SGDLS and CDR2 is YYNGEE in the germline V gene. The CDR3 reads CASSVGAGAGDTEAFF. Written as DNA, the CDR3 is TGTGCCAGCAGCGTAGGGGCAGGGGCGGGGGACACTGAAGCTTTCTTT.